This T cell receptor beta chain was recovered during a study of vaccination effects on CD4 cells after COVID-19. Looking at the study overall: Two recovered convalescent patients were sampled 16 days and one week pre-vaccination.

In regard to this clone: What it binds is unknown.

Peptide-pool stimulation followed by sequencing identified expanded antigen-specific CD4+ clonotypes in the ViraFEST assay. Around day 10 of culture, CD4+ T cells were separated out. The person acquired a PCR-confirmed SARS-CoV-2 infection between March and December 2020. Data came from immunoSEQ multiplex PCR; TCRdb stores just in-frame clones and leaves some out. Of some 25,000 clones listed, around 69% are singletons. This CDR3 contains 16 residues. The ends were cut back, 4 bases at V and 1 base at J, with 17 bases in the middle. Germline assignment: CDR1 SGHRS and CDR2 YFSETQ. Whole-study results and caveats: New vaccine-induced clones dominated convalescents' post-vaccine spike-reactive clones.

The clonotype was recovered from a human donor who had a prior SARS-CoV-2 infection. The sequences come from CD4+ T cells from PBMCs cultured with SARS-CoV-2 spike peptides, collected before COVID-19 vaccination. The V and J genes are TRBV5-1 and TRBJ1-2; no clear D. CDR3 region: CASSPRLTYRNYGYTF. In DNA form, the CDR3 reads TGCGCCAGCAGCCCCCGTTTGACTTACCGTAACTATGGCTACACCTTC.